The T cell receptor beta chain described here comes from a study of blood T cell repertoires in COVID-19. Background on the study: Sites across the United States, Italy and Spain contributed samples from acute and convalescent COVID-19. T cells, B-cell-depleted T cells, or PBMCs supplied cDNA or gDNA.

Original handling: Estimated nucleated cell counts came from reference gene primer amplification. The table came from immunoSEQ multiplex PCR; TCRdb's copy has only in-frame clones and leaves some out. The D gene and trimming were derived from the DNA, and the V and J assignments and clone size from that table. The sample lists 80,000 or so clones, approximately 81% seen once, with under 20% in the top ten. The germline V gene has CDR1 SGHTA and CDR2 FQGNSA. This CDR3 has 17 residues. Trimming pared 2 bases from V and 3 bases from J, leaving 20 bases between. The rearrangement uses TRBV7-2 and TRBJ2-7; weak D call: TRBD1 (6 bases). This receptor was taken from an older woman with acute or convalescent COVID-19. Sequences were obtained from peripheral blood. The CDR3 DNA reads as TGTGCCAGCAGCTTACATGTTTATCAGGGGTCGATCTACGAGCAGTACTTC. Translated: CASSLHVYQGSIYEQYF.